The following is a T cell receptor (beta chain) sequence with its context. This clone has more than one count but fewer than ten. Its antigen remains undetermined. No much larger clonotype is one base removed from it; base qualities were not supplied. The cohort consisted of 650 to 700 healthy bone marrow donors. At the time of sampling, all cohort members were nominally healthy, though unrecorded immune exposures were likely present. The donor tested CMV seronegative and was one of the 352 seronegative cohort members. Each donor provided a peripheral blood sample, and peripheral blood mononuclear cells were used for TCR beta sequencing. The Qiagen DNeasy Blood Extraction Kit was used to extract genomic DNA from the blood cell samples. This record belongs to a study of cytomegalovirus exposure and HLA in healthy donors (dated by TCRdb to about 2017). Some background on the complete study: An earlier analysis of approximately 640 of the donors reported 250 to 350 Gb of sequence data and 117 million unique TCR beta sequences from about 200 million T cells. About five DR-DQ haplotypes were treated as single units for association and clustering because of strong linkage in the cohort. In a later analysis, previously published TCR beta repertoires from 500 to 750 donors were re-analyzed and high-resolution HLA genotyping was added so that TCR occurrence patterns could be studied. The study used immunosequencing to profile the T cell repertoires of several hundred subjects and linked those repertoires to cytomegalovirus serostatus. The genetic ancestry cluster associated with self-reported Caucasian donors included approximately 85% of the 300 to 400 genotyped donors. An earlier analysis of approximately 640 of the donors applied high-throughput TCR beta sequencing to assess whether each TCR beta V gene segment acted as functional or pseudogenic. The study aimed to test whether signatures of past pathogen exposure could be identified by cataloging public T cell receptors. Alongside the repertoire data, information on donor age, sex, ethnicity and CMV serostatus was compiled. All discovery cohort repertoires had been generated on a single sequencing platform. Among 300 to 500 genotyped donors of the cohort, an average of roughly 230,000 unique TCR beta nucleotide sequences was sequenced per donor, of which about 18% were non-productive. Class I and class II HLA loci were covered by the typing at four-digit resolution. Rather than using new phenotypic data, the later analysis identified candidate immune exposures from TCR beta sequences and from how often those sequences occurred across donors. The number of donors typed differed by locus, with 629-630 for A, B, C, DRB1 and DQB1, 522 for DQA1, 606 for DPA1, and some 470 for DPB1. Roughly 310 gigabases of sequencing data and approximately 93 million unique TCR sequences were included in an early release covering about 600 HLA-typed donors. A later genetic analysis used genome-wide SNP genotypes for about 55% of the 666 donors, treating that subset as a discovery cohort. A separate validation cohort of over a hundred different subjects was used in addition to the 666-subject first cohort. To predict cytomegalovirus infection status, the study brought together high-throughput TCR immunosequencing, statistical association of individual TCRs with disease status, and machine learning.

Library preparation was by the immunoSEQ multiplex PCR assay. A mixture of 60 forward primers for TCR Vbeta segments and 13 reverse primers for TCR Jbeta segments was used in the multiplex PCR. A multiplex PCR assay on genomic DNA amplified the CDR3 region of rearranged TCR beta genes. The amplified TCR beta libraries were sequenced on the Illumina HiSeq System as 87-base-pair reads. The authors' pipeline ran thus. A later analysis tallied some 79 million unique TCR beta chains across the 666 repertoires, and about 12 million of those chains were shared by two or more donors. Raw reads were error-corrected and collapsed into unique sequences with a nearest-neighbor algorithm that merged closely related sequences to remove PCR and sequencing errors. CDR3 sequences were aligned to IMGT reference sequences to assign V, D and J gene segments. For a sequence to be retained, at least a six-nucleotide match to both a V gene segment and a J gene segment was required. A rearrangement counted as productive if the CDR3 had no stop codons and remained in frame with V and J, and every other rearrangement counted as non-productive. Following IMGT convention, CDR3 was defined as the stretch from the second conserved V-encoded cysteine to the conserved J-encoded phenylalanine. In an earlier analysis of approximately 590 of the donors, sequences lacking an unambiguous match to a single V gene segment were excluded. In an earlier analysis of approximately 590 of the donors, V segments were called functional above 56.7% productive rearrangements and were called segregating when the between-donor standard deviation exceeded 5%. A statistical classification framework was built for diagnosing cytomegalovirus status from the catalog of TCR beta chain sequences. In a later analysis, V and J genes were assigned by comparing TCR nucleotide sequences against IMGT/GENE-DB human TR gene sequences. A later analysis assigned CDR3 sequences and most-parsimonious VDJ recombination scenarios with the TCRdist pipeline. In a later analysis, every TCR beta chain was defined by the combination of its CDR3 amino acid sequence and its V-gene family, and reads without a unique V-gene family were dropped. A later analysis removed 450 to 600 highly shared, low-generation-probability nucleotide sequences to deal with suspected cross-contamination and a sequencing artifact. In a later analysis, a clonal expansion index was calculated for each public chain from normalized within-repertoire ranks of inferred template counts. In a later analysis, generation probabilities were computed with a VDJ recombination model fitted to out-of-frame rearrangements, and the resulting probabilities were checked against IGoR. In a later analysis, TCR-TCR, TCR-HLA and TCR-CMV co-occurrence was scored with hypergeometric tests, and a repertoire-size bias correction was applied to TCR pairs. A later analysis estimated false discovery rates by permuting HLA or CMV assignments 20 times. A later analysis grouped co-occurring TCRs with DBSCAN, adding TCRdist sequence similarity when clustering within HLA-allele-positive subsets. For co-occurrence clustering, repertoires with fewer than 30,000 or more than 120,000 public chains were excluded, along with four or five repertoires with anomalous nucleotide sharing. The immuneACCESS repertoire file appears here via TCRdb, limited to in-frame rearrangements. These files lack a portion of the clones; in checked studies, under half of the deficit traces to unresolved V genes, and the cause of the others is not known. Clonal size and the V and J genes are those of that table, whereas D and trimming came from the DNA. The sample table holds 100,000 to 120,000 clones, of which over 70% were seen once. The ten largest clones represent less than 2.5% of the sample.

Taken from cysteine to phenylalanine, the CDR3 has 15 residues. The kept DNA is CDR3 alone, 45 bases in frame from the first base. V loses 4 bases of germline sequence and J loses 0 bases, and the interval between the two ends is 10 bases. From the germline V gene, CDR1 is SNHLY and CDR2 is FYNNEI. What the authors observed across the whole study: Presence/absence analyses assumed roughly uniform sequencing depth across donors, an assumption that may not hold. When HLA alleles, especially DR and DQ, strongly co-occurred, attributing TCR associations to individual alleles was difficult. Because the 87-base-pair reads could not distinguish some IMGT-functional V segments, including TRBV6-2 and TRBV6-3, those segments were excluded. The authors suggested that the approach could potentially be generalized to other disease states and immunological phenotypes. Broadly in line with IMGT annotations, most TCR beta V segments showed up in productive rearrangements about 87% or about 30% of the time in an earlier analysis of under 700 of the donors. Because counts were too low, seventeen rarely observed V segments, including chromosome 9 orphons, were excluded from the earlier analysis of about 500 of the donors. A further reported finding was that TCR beta sequences accurately predicted the HLA-A and HLA-B alleles for most subjects in the first cohort. Most TCR sequences were observed very rarely across donors, whereas some public TCRs were present in many individuals. The study gave a list of 150 to 200 TCR beta chains associated with cytomegalovirus. An association between a missense DCLRE1C variant and V-gene and J-gene trimming of TCR beta chains was found in a later genetic analysis and replicated in an independent cohort. The classifier was reported to diagnose cytomegalovirus status with high specificity and sensitivity in both the original cohort and the validation cohort. For the cohort, immune exposure information was limited to CMV serostatus. A group of highly shared sequence variants was considered likely to be a technical artifact of the sequencing pipeline. In a later analysis, the rate of TCR association differed among HLA loci, with DRB1 alleles having the most associated TCRs and HLA-C alleles having the fewest. Specific HLA alleles were associated with roughly 17,000 TCR beta sequences at a false discovery rate of 0.05 in a later analysis. Linkage disequilibrium might explain the correlated functional status among segregating V segments, but an unknown experimental factor could not be ruled out. Because some donors lacked HLA typing at each locus, the association tests relied only on the typed subset. A few of the identified cytomegalovirus-associated TCR beta chains were confirmed in vitro to be specific for cytomegalovirus antigens. According to a later analysis, parvovirus B19, influenza, CMV and Epstein-Barr virus appeared linked to several top co-occurrence clusters. According to a later analysis, most CMV-associated TCR beta chains appeared to be HLA-restricted, and the HLA associations seemed to be driven largely by CMV exposure. Compared with equally common non-associated chains, HLA-associated TCR beta chains in a later analysis were more clonally expanded and had lower generation probabilities. According to a later genetic analysis, donors in an Asian-associated ancestry cluster had fewer N-insertions in productive TCRs than the approximately 700-donor mean. In this cohort, only TCR beta chains were sequenced, and detectable features were limited by the absence of alpha or paired-chain data.

The sequenced material came from PBMCs. The sequence links TRBV2 to TRBJ1-3, and perhaps TRBD1 as D gene, on 5 matching bases. The sequence was collected from a man younger than 40 in good health and CMV-seronegative. The CDR3 region reads CASSVRQNSGNTIYF. The DNA reads as follows: TGTGCCAGCAGTGTCCGACAGAACTCTGGAAACACCATATATTTT.